This T cell receptor (beta chain) was found in a study of human T cells and chemical hapten exposure. Notes on the study in general: All donors were alopecia patients, so their immunity may differ from that of healthy people. A positive correlation with patch test score was found for PT1 expanded TCR counts.

Points on this clonotype: Its antigen is unidentified.

A single record per CDR3 protein comes from TCRdb applying MiXCR to the RACE reads. The data show approximately 79,000 distinct CDR3 sequences, 6.5% to 10% seen once. Germline V gene lookup returns CDR1 SGHTA and CDR2 FQGNSA. This CDR3 has 15 residues. Trimming took 1 base from V and 5 from J, leaving 14 bases between them. The time point was: pre-sensitization, week 0. Specified treatment: therapeutic diphenylcyclopropenone sensitization with weekly scalp DPC. The chain couples TRBV7-2 to TRBJ2-5, with D tentatively TRBD2 (6 bases). This clonotype was obtained from a man aged 35-49 years with alopecia areata. Some clones in this sample may be carry-over from other donors' samples. The sequences come from whole blood, collected in connection with sensitization to the hapten diphenylcyclopropenone (DPC). This CDR3 is CASSLVGGTGETQYF. The CDR3 DNA reads TGTGCCAGCAGCTTAGTCGGCGGGACGGGGGAGACCCAGTACTTC.